These 32 T cell receptor beta chains share one sample of origin, sequenced in a study of OX40 agonist ivuxolimab in advanced cancers. Method: immunoSEQ multiplex PCR; TCRdb's copy keeps in-frame clones and lacks some. The sample carries about 77,000 clones, around nine tenths recorded once. This material consisted of CD4+ or CD8+ T cells sorted from blood, taken in a trial of the OX40 agonist ivuxolimab. The source is an adult with an advanced solid tumor such as melanoma, head and neck, liver or kidney cancer.

The gene calls are TRBV15 and TRBJ1-2; D might be TRBD1 (6 bases). Per germline, CDR1 LNHNV and CDR2 YYDKDF (reference sequence). The CDR3 has 16 amino acids. Trimming cost V 1 base and J 1 base, with 13 bases left between them. The DNA for the CDR3 is TGTGCCACCAGCAGAGGGGGTGGACAGCTTAACTATGGCTACACCTTC. This codes for CATSRGGGQLNYGYTF.

The gene calls are TRBV5-4 and TRBJ1-3; tentatively, D is TRBD1 (5 bases). Trimming stripped 2 bases from V and 3 bases from J, with 15 bases between. The CDR3 totals 16 residues. Germline CDR1 SGHNT, CDR2 YYREEE (reference sequence). CDR3 DNA: TGTGCCAGCAGCTTCTCGGGACCGGGAATTGGAAACACCATATATTTT. Amino acids: CASSFSGPGIGNTIYF.

The rearrangement joins TRBV25-1 to TRBJ2-7; possible D gene TRBD1, 6 bases. The CDR3 is 15 residues long. Germline V gives CDR1 MGHDK, CDR2 SYGVNS. The V gene lost 4 bases and the J gene lost 1 base, with 14 bases spanning the gap. CDR3 bases: TGTGCCAGCAGTGGCACAGGGTTGGGATCCTACGAGCAGTACTTC. It specifies CASSGTGLGSYEQYF.

The chain has TRBV30 and TRBJ1-2; tentatively, D is TRBD1 (5 bases). Deletions cut 5 bases from V and 4 bases from J, with 17 bases between. Germline V gene sequence: CDR1 GTSNPN, CDR2 SVGIG (reference sequence). The CDR3 has 14 residues. CDR3 DNA: TGTGCCTGGGCTCCACAGGCGGCTACCTATGGCTACACCTTC. This translates into CAWAPQAATYGYTF. The full variable domain, with the rest looked up from reference TRBV30 and TRBJ1-2, is SQTIHQWPATLVQPVGSPLSLECTVEGTSNPNLYWYRQAAGRGLQLLFYSVGIGQISSEVPQNLSASRPQDRQFILSSKKLLLSDSGFYLCAWAPQAATYGYTFGSGTRLTVV.

V and J are TRBV11-2 and TRBJ2-3; 9 nucleotides agree with TRBD2. Germline CDR1 SGHAT, CDR2 FQNNGV. The trim removed 4 bases at V and 1 base at J, leaving 3 bases unmatched. This CDR3 contains 15 residues. The CDR3 protein is CASSSRTSGTDTQYF. The CDR3 DNA reads TGTGCCAGCAGCTCAAGGACTAGCGGCACAGATACGCAGTATTTT.

The DNA for the CDR3 is TGTGCCAGCAGAGGGGCGTTAGCTACACCTTCCGACAATGAGCAGTTCTTC. Its protein is CASRGALATPSDNEQFF. The genes are TRBV21-1 and TRBJ2-1; whether TRBD1, the table's D call, matches the DNA was not checked. TRBV21-1 is recorded as a pseudogene. There are 17 residues in the CDR3.

The rearrangement joins TRBV6-6 to TRBJ2-1; D possibly corresponds to TRBD2 (5 bases). CDR3 length: 12 amino acids. The germline V gene has CDR1 MNHNY and CDR2 SVGAGI (reference sequence). With 4 bases removed from V and 10 bases from J, the gap between germline ends came to 11 bases. In DNA form, the CDR3 reads TGTGCCAGCAGTTCACCAACGGGGGAGCAGTTCTTC. This sequence encodes CASSSPTGEQFF.

This clone has just a few counts. This chain uses TRBV30 with TRBJ1-1, with D maybe TRBD1 (6 bases). Trimming stripped 3 bases from V and 2 bases from J, with 7 bases between. This CDR3 region has 12 residues. CDR1 is GTSNPN, CDR2 SVGIG, per germline (reference sequence). As DNA, the CDR3 is TGTGCCTGGAGACAGGGTAACACTGAAGCTTTCTTT. The encoded protein is CAWRQGNTEAFF. Using reference TRBV30 and TRBJ1-1 for the parts outside the CDR3, the full variable domain is SQTIHQWPATLVQPVGSPLSLECTVEGTSNPNLYWYRQAAGRGLQLLFYSVGIGQISSEVPQNLSASRPQDRQFILSSKKLLLSDSGFYLCAWRQGNTEAFFGQGTRLTVV.

In its sample, this clone was seen once. The J gene is TRBJ2-7, the V gene TRBV7-2, with D tentatively TRBD1 (5 bases). The CDR3 loop spans 16 amino acids. The V and J ends lost 5 bases and 3 bases respectively, with 20 bases between them. Germline CDR1 SGHTA, CDR2 FQGNSA. The CDR3 coding sequence is TGTGCCAGCAGCCGACCAGCCAGCCCGCAGGGCTACGAGCAGTACTTC. Amino acid sequence: CASSRPASPQGYEQYF.

The genes are TRBV30 and TRBJ2-7; a weak D match, TRBD1 (7 bases). V was cut by 0 bases and J by 7 bases, with 22 bases left in between. CDR1 is GTSNPN and CDR2 is SVGIG in the germline V gene (reference sequence). The CDR3 spans 16 residues. CDR3 nucleotide sequence: TGTGCCTGGAGTGTACGGAGGGGGACAGTAGGCGGGGAGCAGTACTTC. It encodes CAWSVRRGTVGGEQYF.

V gene TRBV5-4 combines with J gene TRBJ2-1; the D is unclear. Germline-derived CDR1 and CDR2 are SGHNT and YYREEE (reference sequence). V was trimmed by 0 bases and J by 2 bases, leaving 9 bases between them. This CDR3 comprises 15 residues. Written as DNA, the CDR3 is TGTGCCAGCAGCTTGGGCTCGAGAACCTACAATGAGCAGTTCTTC. Encoded protein: CASSLGSRTYNEQFF.

The chain has TRBV5-4 and TRBJ2-7, with D perhaps TRBD2 (5 bases). Trimming stripped 6 bases from V and 5 bases from J, with 15 bases between. The CDR3 length is 13 residues. Per the germline V gene, CDR1 is SGHNT and CDR2 is YYREEE (reference sequence). The CDR3 here is CASTSYGMHEQYF. CDR3 in DNA: TGTGCCAGCACCTCGTACGGGATGCACGAGCAGTACTTC.

The chain links TRBV6-6 to TRBJ1-1, with a possible D match to TRBD1 (5 bases). Trimming removed 7 bases from V and 2 bases from J, with 11 bases in between. The CDR3 is 13 amino acids. The germline V gene has CDR1 MNHNY and CDR2 SVGAGI (reference sequence). The CDR3 DNA sequence: TGTGCCAGCAATACTCAGGGAAACACTGAAGCTTTCTTT. Translated, it gives CASNTQGNTEAFF.

This chain connects TRBV7-2 to TRBJ2-1, with D maybe TRBD2 (5 bases). The CDR3 consists of 11 residues. Germline V gene data show CDR1 as SGHTA and CDR2 as FQGNSA. The ends were cut back, 6 bases at V and 6 bases at J, with 6 bases in the middle. The CDR3, as DNA: TGTGCCAGCAGTCTAGCCAATGAGCAGTTCTTC. Residues: CASSLANEQFF.

The chain combines TRBV7-3 with TRBJ1-4; D perhaps matches TRBD1 (6 bases). This CDR3 is built from 13 residues. The V gene lost 5 bases and the J gene lost 3 bases, with 7 bases spanning the gap. Germline-derived CDR1 and CDR2 are SGHTA and FQGTGA. CDR3 DNA: TGTGCCAGCAGCAGGGGGGCTAATGAAAAACTGTTTTTT. It specifies CASSRGANEKLFF.

V gene TRBV30 combines with J gene TRBJ2-7, with 8 bases aligning to TRBD2. J was trimmed by 4 bases and V by 8 bases; bases with no gene match: 7. CDR1 GTSNPN and CDR2 SVGIG come from the germline V gene (reference sequence). The CDR3 totals 12 residues. DNA for the CDR3: TGTGCCCTAATAGCGGGACGGTACGAGCAGTACTTC. This sequence encodes CALIAGRYEQYF.

The chain couples TRBV12-5 to TRBJ2-7, with TRBD2 identical over 7 bases. The CDR3 has 13 amino acids. Germline trimming cut 1 base from V and 5 bases from J; bases unmatched to any gene: 2. Germline V gives CDR1 LGHNT, CDR2 FRNRAP. The DNA for the CDR3 is TGTGCTAGTGGTTTGGACGGGGGGAACGAGCAGTACTTC. The encoded protein is CASGLDGGNEQYF.

This chain joins TRBV19 and TRBJ2-1, with D possibly TRBD2 on 6 matching bases. Looked up from germline, CDR1 is LNHDA and CDR2 is SQIVND (reference sequence). The CDR3 has 14 amino acids. Trimming removed 5 bases from V and 10 bases from J, with 18 bases in between. CDR3 residues: CASSGWAGRNEQFF. CDR3 coding DNA: TGTGCCAGTAGTGGGTGGGCTGGGAGGAACGAGCAGTTCTTC.

The chain has TRBV7-2 and TRBJ2-7, with TRBD2 matching 8 bases. The V and J ends lost 1 base and 4 bases, in that order; junction bases with no gene match: 3. Looked up from germline, CDR1 is SGHTA and CDR2 is FQGNSA. The CDR3 has 14 residues. CDR3 in amino acids: CASSLDSSGYEQYF. The CDR3 DNA follows: TGTGCCAGCAGCTTAGATTCTAGCGGGTACGAGCAGTACTTC.

V and J are TRBV27 and TRBJ1-5; 8 bases fit TRBD1. CDR1 and CDR2 from the germline V gene are MNHEY and SMNVEV (reference sequence). CDR3 length: 14 amino acids. Germline trimming cut 5 bases from V and 2 bases from J; bases unmatched to any gene: 2. CDR3 residues: CASSRGQGNQPQHF. The CDR3 DNA is TGTGCCAGCAGTCGGGGACAGGGCAATCAGCCCCAGCATTTT.

This chain uses TRBV2 with TRBJ2-5, with D possibly being TRBD1 (6 bases). Germline-derived CDR1 and CDR2 are SNHLY and FYNNEI. V lost 2 bases, J lost 2 bases, and 9 bases lay in between. This CDR3 region has 14 residues. Here the CDR3 DNA reads TGTGCCAGCAGTGAAACAGGGCCTCAAGAGACCCAGTACTTC. This codes for CASSETGPQETQYF.

The genes are TRBV5-1 and TRBJ2-2; 7 bases are shared with TRBD2. Germline CDR1 reads SGHRS; CDR2 reads YFSETQ. Trimming took 7 bases from V and 4 from J; bases not matched to a gene: 1. The CDR3 consists of 12 residues. The CDR3 DNA reads TGCGCCAGCTGGGGGGGCACCGGGGAGCTGTTTTTT. Translating gives CASWGGTGELFF.

J is TRBJ2-7 and V is TRBV6-5; D gene ambiguous. V shed 6 bases and J shed 0 bases, with 6 bases lying between them. The CDR3 has 12 amino acids. In germline, CDR1 is MNHEY, CDR2 SVGAGI. The CDR3 loop is CASRAGSYEQYF. CDR3 nucleotide sequence: TGTGCCAGCAGGGCAGGCTCCTACGAGCAGTACTTC.

The chain has TRBV5-4 and TRBJ2-7; 10 nucleotides match TRBD2. The V gene end was trimmed by 0 bases and the J gene end by 5 bases; junction bases not matched to a gene: 8. CDR3 length equals 16 residues. Germline V gene data show CDR1 as SGHNT and CDR2 as YYREEE (reference sequence). CDR3: CASSLVPSGSLNEQYF. The CDR3 coding sequence is TGTGCCAGCAGCTTGGTACCTAGCGGGAGTCTCAACGAGCAGTACTTC.

The V call is TRBV18, the J call TRBJ2-7, with 10 bases lining up with TRBD1. V lost 0 bases, J lost 7 bases, and 9 bases stayed unmatched. Germline V gives CDR1 KGHSH, CDR2 LQKENI. The CDR3 has 16 amino acids. DNA for the CDR3: TGTGCCAGCTCACCACCGACAGGGGGCTTCTCATTTGAGCAGTACTTC. It is translated as CASSPPTGGFSFEQYF.

The chain's CDR3 is CASSSGANVLTF. The CDR3 coding sequence is TGCGCCAGCAGCTCTGGGGCCAACGTCCTGACTTTC. The chain couples TRBV10-2 to TRBJ2-6; D is unclear. Germline lookup yields CDR1 WSHSY and CDR2 SAAADI. The CDR3 is 12 amino acids. With 6 bases removed from V and 0 bases from J, the gap between germline ends came to 0 bases.

This clone is a singleton in its sample. The V gene is TRBV7-2, the J gene TRBJ2-1; D remains unclear. The CDR3 runs to 13 residues. The V end was cut by 1 base, the J end by 5 bases, with 6 bases between. The germline CDR1 and CDR2 sequences are SGHTA and FQGNSA. CDR3 sequence: CASSLEVDNEQFF. Here the CDR3 DNA reads TGTGCCAGCAGCTTAGAAGTGGACAATGAGCAGTTCTTC.

This clone was seen more than once but under ten times. The gene calls are TRBV27 and TRBJ2-3; D remains ambiguous. Germline CDR1 reads MNHEY; CDR2 reads SMNVEV (reference sequence). CDR3 length equals 14 residues. V was clipped by 4 bases and J by 0 bases, with 8 bases between them. CDR3 nucleotide sequence: TGTGCCAGCAGTTCCTCACCTAGCACAGATACGCAGTATTTT. Residues: CASSSSPSTDTQYF.

The chain uses TRBV27 and TRBJ2-4, with 9 bases matching TRBD2. After removal of 6 bases from V and 4 bases from J, the junction contained 7 bases not matched to a gene. This CDR3 comprises 15 residues. Germline V gene lookup returns CDR1 MNHEY and CDR2 SMNVEV (reference sequence). The CDR3 DNA reads TGTGCCAGCAGGCGACTAGCGGAGGGGAAAAACATTCAGTACTTC. Translated: CASRRLAEGKNIQYF.

The chain combines TRBV5-6 with TRBJ1-5; 10 bases fit TRBD1. The CDR3 covers 14 residues. The ends lost 2 bases at V and 8 bases at J; junction bases unmatched: 4. CDR1 SGHDT and CDR2 YYEEEE come from the germline V gene. The CDR3 DNA sequence: TGTGCCAGCAGCTTCCGGGACAGGGGCGAGCCCCAGCATTTT. It specifies CASSFRDRGEPQHF.

The chain recombines TRBV4-3 with TRBJ2-2; D is unresolved. The CDR3 contains 15 residues. The germline V gene has CDR1 LGHNA and CDR2 YSLEER. V lost 2 bases to trimming and J lost 8 bases, with 15 bases between them. CDR3 DNA sequence: TGCGCCAGCAGCCAAAACCGGGTCCTCCGGGGGGAGCTGTTTTTT. Protein sequence: CASSQNRVLRGELFF.

The gene calls are TRBV7-2 and TRBJ1-3; D may be TRBD1 (5 bases). Germline CDR1 is SGHTA and CDR2 is FQGNSA. V was clipped by 5 bases and J by 0 bases, with 17 bases between them. This CDR3 has 17 amino acids. The DNA of the CDR3 is TGTGCCAGCAGCAGGGGTGGGGCTTCAACCTCTGGAAACACCATATATTTT. The encoded protein is CASSRGGASTSGNTIYF. The whole variable domain, filled in from reference TRBV7-2 and TRBJ1-3, reads GAGVSQSPSNKVTEKGKDVELRCDPISGHTALYWYRQSLGQGLEFLIYFQGNSAPDKSGLPSDRFSAERTGGSVSTLTIQRTQQEDSAVYLCASSRGGASTSGNTIYFGEGSWLTVV.